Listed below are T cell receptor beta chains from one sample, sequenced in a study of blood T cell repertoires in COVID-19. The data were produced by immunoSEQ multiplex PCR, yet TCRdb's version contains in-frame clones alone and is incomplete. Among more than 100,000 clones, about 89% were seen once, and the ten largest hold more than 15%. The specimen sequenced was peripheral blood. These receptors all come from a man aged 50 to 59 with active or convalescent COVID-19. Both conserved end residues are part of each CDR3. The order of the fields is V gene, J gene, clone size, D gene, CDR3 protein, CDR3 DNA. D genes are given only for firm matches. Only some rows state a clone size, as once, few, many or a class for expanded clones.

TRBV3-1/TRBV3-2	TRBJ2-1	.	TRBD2	CASSQDHSGGINEQFF	TGTGCCAGCAGCCAAGATCATAGCGGGGGGATAAATGAGCAGTTCTTC
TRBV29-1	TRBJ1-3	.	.	CSVEGEGNTIYF	TGCAGCGTTGAAGGGGAGGGAAACACCATATATTTT
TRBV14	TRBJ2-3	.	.	CASSQDLSAGTDTQYF	TGTGCCAGCAGCCAAGATCTTTCGGCGGGCACAGATACGCAGTATTTT
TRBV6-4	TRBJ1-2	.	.	CASSDLPGTNYGYTF	TGTGCCAGCAGTGACTTGCCAGGAACTAACTATGGCTACACCTTC
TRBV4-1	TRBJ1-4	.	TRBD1	CASSQEGTGREKLFF	TGCGCCAGCAGCCAAGAGGGGACAGGGAGGGAAAAACTGTTTTTT
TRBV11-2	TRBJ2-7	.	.	CASSQLGVYEQYF	TGTGCCAGCAGCCAACTCGGGGTGTACGAGCAGTACTTC
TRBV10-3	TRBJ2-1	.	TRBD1	CATEPGTGIYNEQFF	TGTGCCACCGAACCCGGGACAGGGATCTACAATGAGCAGTTCTTC
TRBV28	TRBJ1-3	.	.	CASSLEVLTGNTIYF	TGTGCCAGCAGTTTAGAGGTTTTAACTGGAAACACCATATATTTT
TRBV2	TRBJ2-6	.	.	CASSDRAPWSGANVLTF	TGTGCCAGCAGTGACAGGGCCCCTTGGTCTGGGGCCAACGTCCTGACTTTC
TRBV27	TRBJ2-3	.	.	CASSLPGSPDTQYF	TGTGCCAGCAGTTTACCCGGGAGCCCAGATACGCAGTATTTT
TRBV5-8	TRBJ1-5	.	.	CASRISEGVGNQPQHF	TGTGCCAGCAGGATTTCCGAGGGTGTTGGCAATCAGCCCCAGCATTTT
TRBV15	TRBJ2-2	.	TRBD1	CATTGSRTGELFF	TGTGCCACGACAGGGTCAAGGACCGGGGAGCTGTTTTTT
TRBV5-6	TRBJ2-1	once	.	CASSWSGYEQFF	TGTGCCAGCAGCTGGAGCGGTTATGAGCAGTTCTTC
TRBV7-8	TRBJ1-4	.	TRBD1	CASRQDRGHEKLFF	TGTGCCAGCAGACAAGACAGGGGGCACGAAAAACTGTTTTTT
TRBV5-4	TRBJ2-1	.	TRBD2	CASSLGGGSYNEQFF	TGTGCCAGCAGCTTGGGCGGGGGATCCTACAATGAGCAGTTCTTC
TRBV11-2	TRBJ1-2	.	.	CASSLSSQGGYTF	TGTGCCAGCAGCTTGTCATCACAGGGTGGCTACACCTTC
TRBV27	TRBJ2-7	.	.	CASSWGQGTDYEQYF	TGTGCCAGCAGTTGGGGGCAGGGTACAGACTACGAGCAGTACTTC
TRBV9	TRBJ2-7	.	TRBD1	CASSVTGTGPSEQYF	TGTGCCAGCAGCGTGACCGGGACAGGTCCCTCCGAGCAGTACTTC
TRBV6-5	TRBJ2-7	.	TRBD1	CASTLDRNSYEQYF	TGTGCCAGCACCTTGGACAGGAACTCCTACGAGCAGTACTTC
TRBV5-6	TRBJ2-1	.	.	CASSLAGLVEQFF	TGTGCCAGCAGCTTGGCCGGACTGGTTGAGCAGTTCTTC
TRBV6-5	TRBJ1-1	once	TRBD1	CASSYNWDREAFF	TGTGCCAGCAGTTATAACTGGGACAGGGAAGCTTTCTTT
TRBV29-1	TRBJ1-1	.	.	CSVTGSEAFF	TGCAGCGTTACAGGGAGTGAAGCTTTCTTT
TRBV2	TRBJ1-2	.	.	CASSVTQGVDYGYTF	TGTGCCAGCAGTGTTACTCAGGGTGTGGACTATGGCTACACCTTC
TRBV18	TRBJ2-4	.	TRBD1	CASSATGERTLAKNIQYF	TGTGCCAGCTCAGCGACAGGGGAGCGGACACTAGCCAAAAACATTCAGTACTTC
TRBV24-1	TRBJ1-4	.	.	CATSQLLIF	TGTGCCACCAGTCAACTGTTAATTTTT
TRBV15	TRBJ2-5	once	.	CATSRDYGLEETQYF	TGTGCCACCAGCAGAGATTACGGGTTGGAAGAGACCCAGTACTTC
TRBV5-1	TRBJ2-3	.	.	CASSLVFGASGTDTQYF	TGCGCCAGCAGCTTGGTATTTGGGGCTAGCGGCACAGATACGCAGTATTTT
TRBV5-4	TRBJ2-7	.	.	CASSLRQGIYEQYF	TGTGCCAGCAGCTTGAGGCAGGGGATTTACGAGCAGTACTTC
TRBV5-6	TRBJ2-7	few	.	CASSLGGDTYEQYF	TGTGCCAGCAGCTTGGGTGGGGACACCTACGAGCAGTACTTC
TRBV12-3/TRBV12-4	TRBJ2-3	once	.	CASSSLPDTQYF	TGTGCCAGCAGCTCTCTACCAGATACGCAGTATTTT
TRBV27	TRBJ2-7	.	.	CASSPYRVQEYEQYF	TGTGCCAGCAGTCCGTACAGGGTCCAGGAATACGAGCAGTACTTC
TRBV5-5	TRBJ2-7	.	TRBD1	CASSLMGQVSYEQYF	TGTGCCAGCAGCTTGATGGGACAGGTGTCCTACGAGCAGTACTTC
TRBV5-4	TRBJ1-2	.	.	CASGTGTVDGYTF	TGTGCCAGCGGGACCGGGACTGTTGATGGCTACACCTTC
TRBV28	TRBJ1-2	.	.	CASSLIRGGNYGYTF	TGTGCCAGCAGTTTAATTCGGGGGGGAAACTATGGCTACACCTTC
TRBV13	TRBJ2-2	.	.	CASSLEGGNRTGELFF	TGTGCCAGCAGCTTAGAAGGCGGGAACAGGACCGGGGAGCTGTTTTTT
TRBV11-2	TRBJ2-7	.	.	CASSPPWGRGYEQYF	TGTGCCAGCAGCCCCCCCTGGGGGAGGGGGTACGAGCAGTACTTC
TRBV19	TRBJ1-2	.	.	CASSIDPTGNYGYTF	TGTGCCAGTAGTATAGATCCCACGGGGAACTATGGCTACACCTTC
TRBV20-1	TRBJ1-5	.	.	CSASGGDGNQPQHF	TGCAGTGCCAGTGGGGGGGATGGGAATCAGCCCCAGCATTTT
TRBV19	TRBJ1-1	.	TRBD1	CASSIRGLTEAFF	TGTGCCAGTAGTATCAGGGGGCTCACTGAAGCTTTCTTT
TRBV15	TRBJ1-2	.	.	CATSRDTGSDGYTF	TGTGCCACCAGCAGAGATACAGGATCTGATGGCTACACCTTC
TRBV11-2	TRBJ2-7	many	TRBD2	CASSLETSGVQNYEQYF	TGTGCCAGCAGCTTAGAGACTAGCGGGGTCCAAAACTACGAGCAGTACTTC
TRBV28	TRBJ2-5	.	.	CASSLRVGVGETQYF	TGTGCCAGCAGTTTACGTGTAGGGGTTGGGGAGACCCAGTACTTC
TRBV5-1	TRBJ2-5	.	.	CASSRQGREEGETQYF	TGCGCCAGCAGCCGACAGGGACGCGAGGAGGGCGAGACCCAGTACTTC
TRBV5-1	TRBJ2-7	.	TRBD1	CASSLVGTGGVAFNEQYF	TGCGCCAGCAGCTTGGTAGGGACAGGTGGGGTGGCCTTCAACGAGCAGTACTTC
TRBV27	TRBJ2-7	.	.	CASSFSSGHKQLEQYF	TGTGCCAGCAGTTTTTCTTCCGGACATAAGCAATTGGAGCAGTACTTC
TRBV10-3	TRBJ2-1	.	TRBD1	CATSAAGQDAYNEQFF	TGTGCCACCTCCGCCGCTGGACAGGACGCATACAATGAGCAGTTCTTC
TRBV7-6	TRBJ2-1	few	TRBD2	CASSPGGAGGGEQFF	TGTGCCAGCAGCCCCGGGGGAGCGGGAGGAGGAGAGCAGTTCTTC
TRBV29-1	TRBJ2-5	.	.	CSAQEVFGQQETQYF	TGCAGCGCCCAGGAGGTCTTCGGACAGCAAGAGACCCAGTACTTC
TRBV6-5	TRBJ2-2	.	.	CASSYRGRLTGELFF	TGTGCCAGCAGTTACAGGGGCAGACTGACCGGGGAGCTGTTTTTT
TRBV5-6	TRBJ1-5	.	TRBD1	CASSNQGARQPQHF	TGTGCCAGCAGCAATCAGGGGGCTCGTCAGCCCCAGCATTTT
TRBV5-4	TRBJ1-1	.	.	CAMKHRAGGNTEAFF	TGTGCCATGAAACACAGGGCAGGTGGGAACACTGAAGCTTTCTTT
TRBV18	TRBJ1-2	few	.	CASSPPTGWYGYTF	TGTGCCAGCTCACCACCAACAGGGTGGTATGGCTACACCTTC